This T cell receptor (beta chain) was identified in a study of T cell changes during pregnancy in multiple sclerosis. Sequencing was performed with immunoSEQ multiplex PCR; in TCRdb, only in-frame clones are kept and a portion is missing. Of fewer than 85,000 clones in the sample, about 95% are singletons; the top ten hold 2% to 3%. The CDR3 has 12 residues. Germline CDR1 reads LNHDA; CDR2 reads SQIVND (reference sequence). V was cut by 5 bases and J by 2 bases, with 7 bases left in between. Only a few counts were recorded for this clone. The sequenced sample was peripheral blood, obtained in the third trimester of pregnancy. J is TRBJ2-7 and V is TRBV19; D not certain. The TCR comes from a female donor with multiple sclerosis, enrolled in a pregnancy study. Here the CDR3 reads CASSAQPYEQYF. Written as DNA, the CDR3 is TGTGCCAGTAGTGCACAGCCCTACGAGCAGTACTTC.